The 26 T cell receptor beta chains in this list originate from one sample, sequenced in a study of T cell responses to AZD1222 COVID-19 vaccine. Some clones are missing from TCRdb's copy, which holds only in-frame ones; the method was immunoSEQ multiplex PCR. The data show more than 95,000 clones, 87% seen once. The source was peripheral blood, collected on day 0 of AZD1222 vaccination. The receptor source for this set is an adult in good health.

This clone is a singleton in its sample. The chain joins TRBV9 to TRBJ1-1, with 9 bases lining up with TRBD1. V was pared by 3 bases and J by 4 bases, with 1 base of the junction left unmatched. Germline CDR1 reads SGDLS; CDR2 reads YYNGEE. CDR3 length: 13 amino acids. The CDR3 region has the DNA TGTGCCAGCAGCGCGACAGGGGGCACTGAAGCTTTCTTT. Residues: CASSATGGTEAFF.

The chain employs TRBV2 and TRBJ1-2, with 8 bases identical to TRBD1. From germline, CDR1 is SNHLY and CDR2 FYNNEI. V was pared by 6 bases and J by 0 bases, with 6 bases of the junction left unmatched. There are 15 residues in the CDR3. This CDR3 reads CASSPDRDPNYGYTF. CDR3 sequence (DNA): TGTGCCAGCAGCCCGGACAGGGATCCTAACTATGGCTACACCTTC.

Only one count was recorded for this clone. The chain links TRBV5-1 to TRBJ2-7; 9 bases line up with TRBD1. V was clipped by 4 bases and J by 6 bases; unmatched bases: 8. Germline-derived CDR1 and CDR2 are SGHRS and YFSETQ. This CDR3 contains 14 residues. The CDR3 loop is CASSAGTGSREQYF. The CDR3 DNA is TGCGCCAGCAGCGCCGGGACAGGGTCCCGCGAGCAGTACTTC. Together with reference TRBV5-1 and TRBJ2-7, the CDR3 gives the full variable domain: KAGVTQTPRYLIKTRGQQVTLSCSPISGHRSVSWYQQTPGQGLQFLFEYFSETQRNKGNFPGRFSGRQFSNSRSEMNVSTLELGDSALYLCASSAGTGSREQYFGPGTRLTVT.

The CDR3: CSVAGTYYEQYF. The DNA for the CDR3 is TGCAGCGTTGCCGGGACTTACTACGAGCAGTACTTC. This sequence joins TRBV29-1 and TRBJ2-7, with D possibly TRBD2 on 6 matching bases. The CDR3 runs to 12 residues. V gave up 4 bases and J gave up 3 bases, with 10 bases separating them. Per germline, CDR1 SQVTM and CDR2 ANQGSEA.

V gene TRBV5-5 combines with J gene TRBJ2-3; D is ambiguous. Per germline, CDR1 SGHKS and CDR2 YYEKEE (reference sequence). The CDR3 sequence is 15 residues long. Trimming removed 0 bases from V and 2 bases from J, with 10 bases in between. This chain's CDR3 is CASSLVELNTDTQYF. The DNA of the CDR3 is TGTGCCAGCAGCTTGGTGGAGCTAAACACAGATACGCAGTATTTT.

The V gene is TRBV19, the J gene TRBJ1-1; 9 positions agree with TRBD1. J gave up 4 bases and V 3 bases, and 6 bases lay outside the gene matches. Germline V CDR1 and CDR2: LNHDA, SQIVND (reference sequence). The CDR3 runs to 15 residues. The CDR3 nucleotides are TGTGCCAGTAGTATTGGGGACAGGGTTGTCACTGAAGCTTTCTTT. Translation gives CASSIGDRVVTEAFF.

This chain connects TRBV10-1 to TRBJ2-1, with 11 bases fitting TRBD2. CDR1 and CDR2 (germline): WNHNN, SYGVQD (reference sequence). This CDR3 contains 13 residues. Trimming took 6 bases from V and 10 from J; bases not matched to a gene: 5. CDR3 coding DNA: TGCGCCAGCAGAGCAGGGACTAGCGGAGAGCAGTTCTTC. Protein sequence: CASRAGTSGEQFF.

This chain joins TRBV4-1 and TRBJ2-3, with D possibly matching TRBD1 (6 bases). CDR3 length: 17 amino acids. The V and J ends lost 1 base and 1 base respectively, with 15 bases between them. Per the germline V gene, CDR1 is MGHRA and CDR2 is YSYEKL. The DNA for the CDR3 is TGCGCCAGCAGCCAAGTCCGTCCGTCAGGGGGCACAGATACGCAGTATTTT. Amino acids: CASSQVRPSGGTDTQYF.

The chain employs TRBV4-3 and TRBJ2-3, with 13 bases lining up with TRBD2. The CDR3 has 16 residues. Germline-derived CDR1 and CDR2 are LGHNA and YSLEER. With V trimmed by 2 bases and J by 5 bases, 4 bases remained unmatched. The CDR3: CASSQRTSGSQDTQYF. The CDR3 bases are TGCGCCAGCAGCCAACGGACTAGCGGGAGTCAAGATACGCAGTATTTT.

This clone was picked up a small number of times. The J gene is TRBJ2-7, the V gene TRBV30; D not resolved. Germline V gives CDR1 GTSNPN, CDR2 SVGIG (reference sequence). The CDR3 covers 15 residues. V was clipped by 2 bases and J by 0 bases, with 14 bases between them. The CDR3 bases are TGTGCCTGGAGTAACCCTCAAGGAAGCTCCTACGAGCAGTACTTC. It yields the protein CAWSNPQGSSYEQYF.

The gene calls are TRBV11-2 and TRBJ1-2; D is undetermined. Germline V gene sequence: CDR1 SGHAT, CDR2 FQNNGV. V lost 1 base and J 3 bases, leaving 3 bases between the germline ends. CDR3 length: 12 amino acids. CDR3 bases: TGTGCCAGCAGCTTAGCTGACTATGGCTACACCTTC. Translated, it gives CASSLADYGYTF.

This clone was seen a handful of times. V gene TRBV5-1 combines with J gene TRBJ1-6; 7 positions agree with TRBD1. V dropped 1 base and J dropped 12; count of bases not matched to a gene: 1. The CDR3 is 12 amino acids. Germline V CDR1 and CDR2: SGHRS, YFSETQ. CDR3 in amino acids: CASSLTGEPLHF. CDR3 sequence (DNA): TGCGCCAGCAGCTTGACAGGGGAACCCCTCCACTTT. Variable domain in full (rest from reference TRBV5-1 and TRBJ1-6): KAGVTQTPRYLIKTRGQQVTLSCSPISGHRSVSWYQQTPGQGLQFLFEYFSETQRNKGNFPGRFSGRQFSNSRSEMNVSTLELGDSALYLCASSLTGEPLHFGNGTRLTVT.

J is TRBJ1-3 and V is TRBV5-6; 8 bases are a match to TRBD1. The CDR3 loop spans 16 amino acids. The V gene end was trimmed by 3 bases and the J gene end by 2 bases; junction bases not matched to a gene: 7. The germline CDR1 and CDR2 sequences are SGHDT and YYEEEE. CDR3: CASSSLDRAPGNTIYF. As DNA, the CDR3 is TGTGCCAGCAGCTCTCTGGACAGGGCACCTGGAAACACCATATATTTT.

The chain joins TRBV29-1 to TRBJ1-4; possibly TRBD1 for D (6 bases). The CDR3 is 12 amino acids. Between the trimmed V and J ends, which lost 6 bases and 7 bases, there was a span of 12 bases. Germline V gene lookup returns CDR1 SQVTM and CDR2 ANQGSEA. The CDR3 reads CSVGQGTEKLFF. The CDR3, as DNA: TGCAGCGTAGGTCAGGGGACTGAAAAACTGTTTTTT.

The rearrangement uses TRBV12-3 or TRBV12-4 and TRBJ1-2; no definite D call. Trimming shortened V by 2 bases and J by 8 bases, and 3 bases separated the two germline ends. CDR3 length: 10 residues. The CDR3 DNA is TGTGCCAGCAGTTTATGGGGCTACACCTTC. Protein product: CASSLWGYTF.

The rearrangement joins TRBV19 to TRBJ2-3; D is unresolved. The V end lost 7 bases, the J end lost 2 bases, and 10 bases lay between the germline ends. The CDR3 is 13 residues long. Germline V gene data show CDR1 as LNHDA and CDR2 as SQIVND (reference sequence). The CDR3 region is CASIGPDTDTQYF. In DNA, the CDR3 is TGTGCCAGTATAGGACCGGACACAGATACGCAGTATTTT.

The chain joins TRBV7-9 to TRBJ2-7; 8 positions agree with TRBD2. The ends lost 3 bases at V and 3 bases at J; junction bases unmatched: 13. The CDR3 has 17 amino acids. Germline CDR1 and CDR2: SEHNR and FQNEAQ (reference sequence). This CDR3 reads CASSLGHTSGVNYEQYF. The CDR3 nucleotides read TGTGCCAGCAGCTTGGGACACACTAGCGGAGTAAACTACGAGCAGTACTTC. The full variable domain, in which reference TRBV7-9 and TRBJ2-7 provide the parts outside the CDR3, is DTGVSQNPRHKITKRGQNVTFRCDPISEHNRLYWYRQTLGQGPEFLTYFQNEAQLEKSRLLSDRFSAERPKGSFSTLEIQRTEQGDSAMYLCASSLGHTSGVNYEQYFGPGTRLTVT.

The chain recombines TRBV30 with TRBJ2-6; D may be TRBD2 (6 bases). The germline gives CDR1 GTSNPN, CDR2 SVGIG (reference sequence). This CDR3 is 13 amino acids long. The V and J ends lost 5 bases and 4 bases respectively, with 9 bases between them. The CDR3 reads CAWGDSGANVLTF. The CDR3 DNA sequence: TGTGCCTGGGGGGACTCCGGGGCCAACGTCCTGACTTTC.

The J gene is TRBJ2-3, the V gene TRBV30; TRBD2 matches 9 bases. Germline CDR1 GTSNPN, CDR2 SVGIG (reference sequence). The CDR3 runs 14 residues. CDR3 region: CALEIAGAIDTQYF. In DNA form, the CDR3 reads TGTGCTCTTGAAATAGCGGGAGCCATAGATACGCAGTATTTT.

This chain connects TRBV4-3 to TRBJ2-2; 8 bases map to TRBD2. The germline gives CDR1 LGHNA, CDR2 YSLEER. CDR3 length equals 14 residues. V trimming: 0 bases; J trimming: 13 bases; junction bases outside the gene matches: 7. CDR3 amino acids: CASSQDTSGPWLFF. The DNA for the CDR3 is TGCGCCAGCAGCCAAGATACTAGCGGACCTTGGCTGTTTTTT.

The rearrangement uses TRBV19 and TRBJ2-1; D might be TRBD2 (6 bases). Germline CDR1 is LNHDA and CDR2 is SQIVND (reference sequence). V lost 5 bases and J 7 bases, leaving 9 bases between the germline ends. The CDR3 has 12 residues. Here the CDR3 DNA reads TGTGCCAGTAGTGAGACTAGGAATGAGCAGTTCTTC. Protein: CASSETRNEQFF.

This clone was counted a few times. This chain links TRBV3-1 (or the pseudogene TRBV3-2) with TRBJ1-3; TRBD1 is a possible D gene (5 bases). Trimming pared 4 bases from V and 1 base from J, leaving 8 bases between. The CDR3 runs 14 residues. Germline V gene data show CDR1 as LGHDT and CDR2 as YNNKEL (reference sequence). DNA of the CDR3: TGTGCCAGCAGCCCGACAGATTCTGGAAACACCATATATTTT. This sequence encodes CASSPTDSGNTIYF.

The rearrangement uses TRBV18 and TRBJ1-2, with no clear D. Germline V CDR1 and CDR2: KGHSH, LQKENI. The CDR3 sequence is 14 residues long. With 2 bases removed from V and 9 bases from J, the gap between germline ends came to 16 bases. CDR3 residues: CASSPTVVASSYTF. The CDR3 nucleotides read TGTGCCAGCTCACCAACGGTGGTGGCATCGAGCTACACCTTC. The full variable domain, completed using reference TRBV18 and TRBJ1-2, is NAGVMQNPRHLVRRRGQEARLRCSPMKGHSHVYWYRQLPEEGLKFMVYLQKENIIDESGMPKERFSAEFPKEGPSILRIQQVVRGDSAAYFCASSPTVVASSYTFGSGTRLTVV.

The rearrangement joins TRBV19 to TRBJ2-1, with TRBD1 identical over 11 bases. The ends lost 10 bases at V and 8 bases at J; junction bases unmatched: 7. The CDR3 loop spans 13 amino acids. Per germline, CDR1 LNHDA and CDR2 SQIVND (reference sequence). The CDR3 is CATRTGGWDEQFF. CDR3 DNA sequence: TGTGCCACCAGGACAGGGGGCTGGGATGAGCAGTTCTTC.

The chain combines TRBV7-8 with TRBJ2-1; TRBD2 is a possible D gene (5 bases). The CDR3 totals 17 residues. Deletions cut 0 bases from V and 7 bases from J, with 19 bases between. Per the germline V gene, CDR1 is SGHVS and CDR2 is FQNEAQ. CDR3 in DNA: TGTGCCAGCAGCTTAGCGTTAAAACTAGTCTTCGGAAATGAGCAGTTCTTC. Translating gives CASSLALKLVFGNEQFF.

The chain carries TRBV6-5 and TRBJ2-2; D remains ambiguous. This CDR3 contains 13 residues. Germline V gives CDR1 MNHEY, CDR2 SVGAGI. Trimming took off 7 bases at V and 0 bases at J, with 6 bases between the two ends. CDR3 sequence: CASTSTNTGELFF. In DNA form, the CDR3 reads TGTGCCAGCACCTCCACGAACACCGGGGAGCTGTTTTTT.